This T cell receptor beta chain was recorded in a study of regulatory T cells in long-lasting Graves disease. Study-level results: TRBV28, TRBJ1-2 and TRBJ2-5 were favored in persistent disease. Persistent Graves' patients showed a TCR diversity that was lower than that of newly diagnosed ones.

This CDR3 comprises 23 residues. V lost 6 bases to trimming and J lost 3 bases; unmatched junction nucleotides: 32. From germline, CDR1 is MGHRA and CDR2 YSYEKL. Construction of TCR beta libraries relied on iRepertoire HTBI primers and on Arm-PCR targeting CDR3 regions. Each CDR3 protein gets one entry after TCRdb re-called the multiplex PCR reads with MiXCR. The sample shows around 240,000 distinct CDR3 sequences, about 18% of them seen only once. Time point in this sample: newly diagnosed GD, antithyroid drugs for less than 3 months. From RNA extracted from PBMCs, the TCR library was made. Patients hailed from an endocrinology department in Xi'an, China. This clonotype was counted at least ten times. What it recognizes is unknown. The data were also submitted as part of a second study, on T cells in Graves' hyperthyroidism and ophthalmopathy. This second study says: The HTBI primer set drove a first-round RT-PCR of the TCR CDR3.

The rearrangement joins TRBV4-1 to TRBJ1-1, with TRBD1 matching over 9 bases. This receptor was obtained from a woman under 40 with Graves disease. The starting material was peripheral blood mononuclear cells (PBMCs), obtained at new diagnosis, from a patient treated with antithyroid drugs. CDR3 in DNA: TGCGCCAGCAGACACAAGGTCTTACGTTGGGAGGGGACAGGGCGCAAGAAAGACACTGAAGCTTTCTTT. Translated, it gives CASRHKVLRWEGTGRKKDTEAFF.